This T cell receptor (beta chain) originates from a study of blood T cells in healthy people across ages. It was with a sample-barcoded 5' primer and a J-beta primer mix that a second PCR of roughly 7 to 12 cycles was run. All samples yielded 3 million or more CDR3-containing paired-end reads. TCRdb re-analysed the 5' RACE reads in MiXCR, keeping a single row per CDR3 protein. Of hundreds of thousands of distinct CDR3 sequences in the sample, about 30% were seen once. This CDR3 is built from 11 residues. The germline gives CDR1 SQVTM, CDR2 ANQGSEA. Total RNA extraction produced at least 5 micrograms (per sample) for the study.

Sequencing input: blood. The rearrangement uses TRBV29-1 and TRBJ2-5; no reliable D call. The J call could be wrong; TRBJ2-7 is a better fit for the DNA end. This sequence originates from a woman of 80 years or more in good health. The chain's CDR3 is CSVRGAYEQYF. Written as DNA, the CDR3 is TGCAGCGTCAGAGGAGCCTACGAGCAGTACTTC.